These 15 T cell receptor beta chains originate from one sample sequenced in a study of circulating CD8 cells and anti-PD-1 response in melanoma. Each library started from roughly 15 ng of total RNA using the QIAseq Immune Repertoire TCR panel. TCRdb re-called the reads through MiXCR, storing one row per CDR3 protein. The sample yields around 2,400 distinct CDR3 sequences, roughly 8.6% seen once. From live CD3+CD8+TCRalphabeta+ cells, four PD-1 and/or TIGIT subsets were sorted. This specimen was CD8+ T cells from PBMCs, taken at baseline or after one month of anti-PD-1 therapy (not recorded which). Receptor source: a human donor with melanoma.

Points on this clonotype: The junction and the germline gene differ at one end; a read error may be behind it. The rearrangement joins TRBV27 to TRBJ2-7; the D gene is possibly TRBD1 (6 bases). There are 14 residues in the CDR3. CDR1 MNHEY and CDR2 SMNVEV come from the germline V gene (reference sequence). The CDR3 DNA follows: TGTGCCGGCAGTTTAGCACAGGGCCCCTACGAGCAGTACTTC. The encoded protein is CAGSLAQGPYEQYF.

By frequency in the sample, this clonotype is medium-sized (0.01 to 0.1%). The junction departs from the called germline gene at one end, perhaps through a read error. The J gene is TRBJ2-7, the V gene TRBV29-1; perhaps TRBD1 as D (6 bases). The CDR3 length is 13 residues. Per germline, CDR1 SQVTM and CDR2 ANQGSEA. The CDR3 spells CSVEGGQSYEQYF. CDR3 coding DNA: TGCAGCGTCGAAGGTGGACAGTCCTACGAGCAGTACTTC.

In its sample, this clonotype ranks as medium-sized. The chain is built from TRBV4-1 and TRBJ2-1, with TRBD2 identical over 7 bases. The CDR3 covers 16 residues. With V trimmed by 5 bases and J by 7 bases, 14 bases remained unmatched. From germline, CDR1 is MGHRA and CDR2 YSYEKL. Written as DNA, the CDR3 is TGCGCCAGCAGCGCTAGGGCGAGCGGGGCGTCAAATGAGCAGTTCTTC. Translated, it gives CASSARASGASNEQFF.

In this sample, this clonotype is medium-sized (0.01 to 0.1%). CDR3 region: CASSFGTGTGELFF. The CDR3 nucleotides are TGTGCCAGCAGTTTCGGGACAGGGACCGGGGAGCTGTTTTTT. The chain joins TRBV6-6 to TRBJ2-2; 9 bases fit TRBD1. The CDR3 spans 14 residues. CDR1 and CDR2 (germline): MNHNY, SVGAGI (reference sequence). Unmatched junction bases numbered 2, after V lost 4 bases and J lost 5 bases.

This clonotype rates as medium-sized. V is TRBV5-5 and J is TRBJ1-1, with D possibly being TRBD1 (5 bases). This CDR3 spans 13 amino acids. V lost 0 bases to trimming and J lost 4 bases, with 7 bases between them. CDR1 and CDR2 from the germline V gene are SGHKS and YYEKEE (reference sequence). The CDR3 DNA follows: TGTGCCAGCAGCTTGGCAGGGTCCACTGAAGCTTTCTTT. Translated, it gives CASSLAGSTEAFF.

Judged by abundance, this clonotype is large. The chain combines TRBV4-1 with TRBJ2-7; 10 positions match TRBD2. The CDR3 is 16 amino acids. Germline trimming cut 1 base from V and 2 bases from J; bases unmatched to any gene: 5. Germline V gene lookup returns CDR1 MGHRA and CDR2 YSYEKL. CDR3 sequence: CASSQVQLAGTYEQYF. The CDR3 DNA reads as TGCGCCAGCAGCCAAGTTCAACTAGCGGGAACCTACGAGCAGTACTTC.

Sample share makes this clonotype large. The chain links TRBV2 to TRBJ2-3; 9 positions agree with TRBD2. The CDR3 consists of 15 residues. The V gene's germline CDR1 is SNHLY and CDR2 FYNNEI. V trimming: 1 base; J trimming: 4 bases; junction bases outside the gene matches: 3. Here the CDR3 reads CASSEVSGGPDTQYF. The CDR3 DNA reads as TGTGCCAGCAGTGAAGTTAGCGGGGGCCCAGATACGCAGTATTTT.

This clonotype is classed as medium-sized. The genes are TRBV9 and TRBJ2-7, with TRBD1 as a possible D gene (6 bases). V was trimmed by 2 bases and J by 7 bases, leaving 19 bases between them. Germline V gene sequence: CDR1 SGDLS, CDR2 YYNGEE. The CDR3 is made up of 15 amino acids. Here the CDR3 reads CASSVNGGLNEEQYF. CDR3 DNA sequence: TGTGCCAGCAGCGTTAATGGGGGCCTGAACGAGGAGCAGTACTTC.

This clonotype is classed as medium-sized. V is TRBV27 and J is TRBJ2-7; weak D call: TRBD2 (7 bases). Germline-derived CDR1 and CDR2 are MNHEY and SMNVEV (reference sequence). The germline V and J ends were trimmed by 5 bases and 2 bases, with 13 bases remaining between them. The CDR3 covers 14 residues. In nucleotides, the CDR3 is TGTGCCAGCAGTCCTCCGGGGGGCGCCTACGAGCAGTACTTC. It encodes CASSPPGGAYEQYF.

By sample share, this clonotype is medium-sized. The CDR3 region has the DNA TGTGCCAGCAGTTTTCGCCCCCCCGGGGAGCTGTTTTTT. This translates into CASSFRPPGELFF. The chain employs TRBV27 and TRBJ2-2; the D is unclear. The CDR3 spans 13 residues. Trimming removed 3 bases at V and 6 bases at J, with 8 bases between. Looked up from germline, CDR1 is MNHEY and CDR2 is SMNVEV (reference sequence).

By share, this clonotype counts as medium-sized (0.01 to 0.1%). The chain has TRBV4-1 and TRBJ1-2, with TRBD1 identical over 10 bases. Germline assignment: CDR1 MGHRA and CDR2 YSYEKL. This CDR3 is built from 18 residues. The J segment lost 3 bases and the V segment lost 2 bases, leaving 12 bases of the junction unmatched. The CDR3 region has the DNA TGCGCCAGCAGCCAACCAAGACAGGGGGCGGCCGCCGACTATGGCTACACCTTC. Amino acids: CASSQPRQGAAADYGYTF.

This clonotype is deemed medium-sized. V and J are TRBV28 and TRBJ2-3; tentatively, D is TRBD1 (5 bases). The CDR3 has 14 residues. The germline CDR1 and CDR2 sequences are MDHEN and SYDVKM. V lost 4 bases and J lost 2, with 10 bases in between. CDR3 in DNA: TGTGCCAGCAGTTCCGACAGTTACACAGATACGCAGTATTTT. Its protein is CASSSDSYTDTQYF. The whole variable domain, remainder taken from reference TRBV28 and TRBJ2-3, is DVKVTQSSRYLVKRTGEKVFLECVQDMDHENMFWYRQDPGLGLRLIYFSYDVKMKEKGDIPEGYSVSREKKERFSLILESASTNQTSMYLCASSSDSYTDTQYFGPGTRLTVL.

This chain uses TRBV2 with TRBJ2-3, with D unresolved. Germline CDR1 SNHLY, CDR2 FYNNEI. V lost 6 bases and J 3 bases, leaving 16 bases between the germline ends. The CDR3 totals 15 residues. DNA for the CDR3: TGTGCCAGCAGCCCTAGTGAACTGGGGACAGATACGCAGTATTTT. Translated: CASSPSELGTDTQYF. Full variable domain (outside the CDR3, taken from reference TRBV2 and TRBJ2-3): EPEVTQTPSHQVTQMGQEVILRCVPISNHLYFYWYRQILGQKVEFLVSFYNNEISEKSEIFDDQFSVERPDGSNFTLKIRSTKLEDSAMYFCASSPSELGTDTQYFGPGTRLTVL.

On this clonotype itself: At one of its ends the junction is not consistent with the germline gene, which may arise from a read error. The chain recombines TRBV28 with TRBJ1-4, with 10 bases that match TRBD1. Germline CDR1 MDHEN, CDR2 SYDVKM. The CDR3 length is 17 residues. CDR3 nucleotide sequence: TGTGCCAGCAGTTCACCCCGACAGGGGGCAACTAATGAGAAACTGTTTTTT. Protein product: CASSSPRQGATNEKLFF. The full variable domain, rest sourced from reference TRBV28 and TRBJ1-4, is DVKVTQSSRYLVKRTGEKVFLECVQDMDHENMFWYRQDPGLGLRLIYFSYDVKMKEKGDIPEGYSVSREKKERFSLILESASTNQTSMYLCASSSPRQGATNEKLFFGSGTQLSVL.

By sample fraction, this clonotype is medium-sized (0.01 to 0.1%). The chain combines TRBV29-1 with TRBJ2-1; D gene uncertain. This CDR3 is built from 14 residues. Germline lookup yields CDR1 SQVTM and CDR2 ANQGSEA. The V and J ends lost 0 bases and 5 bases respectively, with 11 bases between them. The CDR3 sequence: CSVEDLAEDNEQFF. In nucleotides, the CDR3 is TGCAGCGTTGAAGATCTCGCAGAAGACAATGAGCAGTTCTTC.